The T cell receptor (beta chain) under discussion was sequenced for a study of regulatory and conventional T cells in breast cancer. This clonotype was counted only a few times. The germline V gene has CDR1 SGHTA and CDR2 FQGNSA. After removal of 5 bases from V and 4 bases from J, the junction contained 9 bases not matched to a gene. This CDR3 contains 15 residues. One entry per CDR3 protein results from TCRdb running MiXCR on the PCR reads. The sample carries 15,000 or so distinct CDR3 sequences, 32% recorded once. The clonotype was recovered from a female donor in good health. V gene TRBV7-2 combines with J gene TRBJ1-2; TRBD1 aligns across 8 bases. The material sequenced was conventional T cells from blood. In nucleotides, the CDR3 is TGTGCCAGCAGCCTGGCCCCGACAGGGGCCTATGGCTACACCTTC. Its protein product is CASSLAPTGAYGYTF.